One sample yielded the 20 T cell receptor beta chains listed below, sequenced in a study of control samples from healthy donors and cancer patients. Sequencing used immunoSEQ multiplex PCR; TCRdb keeps in-frame clones, though not all of them. The table has approximately 150,000 clones, around 94% seen once. The sample taken for sequencing was blood. These receptors were taken from a woman aged 18 to 35 in good health.

This sequence joins TRBV23-1 and TRBJ2-7, with D perhaps TRBD1 (5 bases). TRBV23-1 is sorted into the ORF group, with uncertain function. The CDR3 is 13 amino acids. Between the trimmed V and J ends, which lost 4 bases and 4 bases, there was a span of 11 bases. The CDR3, as DNA: TGCGCCAGCAGTCGCGACAGAAAATACGAGCAGTACTTC. It specifies CASSRDRKYEQYF.

The chain carries TRBV11-3 and TRBJ1-1, with D possibly being TRBD1 (6 bases). CDR1 is SGHNT and CDR2 is YENEEA in the germline V gene. CDR3 length equals 20 residues. Trimming pared 3 bases from V and 5 bases from J, leaving 31 bases between. In nucleotides, the CDR3 is TGTGCCAGCAGCTTGTGGAATGTCCGTGGCAGGGGATTTGTTGGAACTGAAGCTTTCTTT. Encoded protein: CASSLWNVRGRGFVGTEAFF. Filled out from reference TRBV11-3 and TRBJ1-1, the complete variable domain reads EAGVVQSPRYKIIEKKQPVAFWCNPISGHNTLYWYLQNLGQGPELLIRYENEEAVDDSQLPKDRFSAERLKGVDSTLKIQPAELGDSAVYLCASSLWNVRGRGFVGTEAFFGQGTRLTVV.

This rearrangement joins TRBV21-1 to TRBJ2-1. TRBV21-1 is described as a pseudogene. There are 12 residues in the CDR3. The DNA for the CDR3 is TGTGCCAGCAGCAAAGGATACAATGAGCAGTTCTTC. It yields the protein CASSKGYNEQFF.

The chain links TRBV6-1 to TRBJ2-7, with D possibly being TRBD2 (5 bases). The CDR3 covers 11 residues. Germline CDR1 reads MNHNS; CDR2 reads SASEGT. Trimming stripped 2 bases from V and 6 bases from J, with 5 bases between. In DNA, the CDR3 is TGTGCCAGCAGTGAACGGGGCGAGCAGTACTTC. The encoded protein is CASSERGEQYF.

V gene TRBV3-1 (or the pseudogene TRBV3-2) combines with J gene TRBJ2-2; D uncertain. The germline CDR1 and CDR2 sequences are LGHDT and YNNKEL (reference sequence). CDR3 size: 17 residues. Trimming shortened V by 0 bases and J by 0 bases, and 11 bases separated the two germline ends. The CDR3: CASSQEGAGTNTGELFF. The DNA for the CDR3 is TGTGCCAGCAGCCAAGAAGGTGCAGGTACGAACACCGGGGAGCTGTTTTTT.

This clone has a single count. Distinct nucleotide sequences in the sample also encode this CDR3. The V call is TRBV5-1, the J call TRBJ1-5; D not certain. Deletions cut 0 bases from V and 0 bases from J, with 1 base between. The germline V gene has CDR1 SGHRS and CDR2 YFSETQ. This CDR3 is built from 13 residues. CDR3 nucleotide sequence: TGCGCCAGCAGCTTGGATAGCAATCAGCCCCAGCATTTT. Translated: CASSLDSNQPQHF.

V usage is TRBV4-1 and J usage is TRBJ1-5; TRBD1 matches at 11 bases. The CDR3 sequence is 21 residues long. The trim removed 2 bases at V and 3 bases at J, leaving 18 bases unmatched. The germline gives CDR1 MGHRA, CDR2 YSYEKL. CDR3 nucleotide sequence: TGCGCCAGCAGCCAAAGGACCCCCGGGACAGGGGGAATGGGGAACAATCAGCCCCAGCATTTT. Amino acids: CASSQRTPGTGGMGNNQPQHF.

The chain uses TRBV7-2 and TRBJ2-3; no clear D. The germline V and J ends were trimmed by 3 bases and 3 bases, with 7 bases remaining between them. Germline CDR1 reads SGHTA; CDR2 reads FQGNSA. CDR3 length: 13 amino acids. The CDR3 DNA sequence: TGTGCCAGCAGCTTTATGTGGACAGATACGCAGTATTTT. It translates to CASSFMWTDTQYF.

The J gene is TRBJ1-5, the V gene TRBV3-1 (or the pseudogene TRBV3-2); 9 bases align to TRBD1. CDR1 is LGHDT, CDR2 YNNKEL, per germline (reference sequence). The trim removed 5 bases at V and 16 bases at J, leaving 9 bases unmatched. This CDR3 has 12 residues. CDR3 residues: CASSGRDRVFHF. DNA for the CDR3: TGTGCCAGCAGCGGCCGGGACAGGGTCTTCCATTTT.

The V call is TRBV24-1, the J call TRBJ2-5, with a possible D match to TRBD2 (7 bases). V was shortened by 3 bases and J by 3 bases, with 13 bases between the two germline ends. The CDR3 consists of 15 residues. Germline V CDR1 and CDR2: KGHDR, SFDVKD. The CDR3 sequence is CATSDPLGGEETQYF. For the CDR3, the DNA is TGTGCCACCAGTGATCCCTTAGGGGGGGAAGAGACCCAGTACTTC.

This clone occurred once. The chain couples TRBV7-2 to TRBJ1-2, with TRBD1 matching 9 bases. The germline gives CDR1 SGHTA, CDR2 FQGNSA. This CDR3 is 13 amino acids long. Germline trimming cut 7 bases from V and 6 bases from J; bases unmatched to any gene: 6. The CDR3 here is CASTLGQGDGYTF. The CDR3 DNA reads TGTGCCAGCACCTTGGGACAGGGAGATGGCTACACCTTC. The entire variable domain, with the rest obtained from reference TRBV7-2 and TRBJ1-2, is as follows: GAGVSQSPSNKVTEKGKDVELRCDPISGHTALYWYRQSLGQGLEFLIYFQGNSAPDKSGLPSDRFSAERTGGSVSTLTIQRTQQEDSAVYLCASTLGQGDGYTFGSGTRLTVV.

The CDR3 DNA reads TGCGCCAGCAGCCAGGCCCCATCTTCTGGAAACACCATATATTTT. Its translation: CASSQAPSSGNTIYF. The rearrangement uses TRBV5-1 and TRBJ1-3, with D unresolved. The CDR3 length is 15 residues. Germline V gene lookup returns CDR1 SGHRS and CDR2 YFSETQ. V lost 4 bases and J 1 base, leaving 12 bases between the germline ends. The complete variable domain, with remaining parts taken from reference TRBV5-1 and TRBJ1-3, reads KAGVTQTPRYLIKTRGQQVTLSCSPISGHRSVSWYQQTPGQGLQFLFEYFSETQRNKGNFPGRFSGRQFSNSRSEMNVSTLELGDSALYLCASSQAPSSGNTIYFGEGSWLTVV.

The J gene is TRBJ1-5, the V gene TRBV27, with D maybe TRBD1 (6 bases). The CDR3 length is 14 residues. V shed 6 bases and J shed 6 bases, with 15 bases lying between them. The germline gives CDR1 MNHEY, CDR2 SMNVEV (reference sequence). The CDR3 protein is CASSATGRGQPQHF. Here the CDR3 DNA reads TGTGCCAGCAGCGCTACAGGGAGAGGTCAGCCCCAGCATTTT.

To note about this clone: This sample also contains other DNA sequences that code for the same CDR3. This chain connects TRBV11-1 to TRBJ2-3; the D is unclear. CDR3 length equals 13 residues. V dropped 3 bases and J dropped 3 bases, with 7 bases sitting between them. Germline V lookup: CDR1 SGHAT, CDR2 FQDESV (reference sequence). The CDR3 coding sequence is TGTGCCAGCAGCTTGAGTGGGACAGATACGCAGTATTTT. Residues: CASSLSGTDTQYF.

This clone was seen only once. V usage is TRBV12-5 and J usage is TRBJ2-2; D is undetermined. CDR3 length: 12 residues. V was trimmed by 4 bases and J by 3 bases, leaving 3 bases between them. The germline gives CDR1 LGHNT, CDR2 FRNRAP. The CDR3 DNA is TGTGCTAGTGGTTCCCACACCGGGGAGCTGTTTTTT. Its translation is CASGSHTGELFF.

This clone occurred once. The chain carries TRBV7-2 and TRBJ1-1; TRBD1 agrees at 7 bases. Losses at the gene ends were 5 bases for V and 1 base for J; bases not matched to a gene: 7. CDR3 length: 15 residues. The V gene's germline CDR1 is SGHTA and CDR2 FQGNSA. CDR3 residues: CASSNSGQRNTEAFF. The DNA of the CDR3 is TGTGCCAGCAGCAATTCGGGACAGAGGAACACTGAAGCTTTCTTT. Full variable domain (missing parts from reference TRBV7-2 and TRBJ1-1): GAGVSQSPSNKVTEKGKDVELRCDPISGHTALYWYRQSLGQGLEFLIYFQGNSAPDKSGLPSDRFSAERTGGSVSTLTIQRTQQEDSAVYLCASSNSGQRNTEAFFGQGTRLTVV.

This sequence joins TRBV7-6 and TRBJ1-4, with D tentatively TRBD1 (6 bases). V dropped 0 bases and J dropped 0 bases, with 23 bases sitting between them. CDR3 length equals 21 residues. Germline V gives CDR1 SGHVS, CDR2 FNYEAQ. CDR3 residues: CASSLAALRPGRGATNEKLFF. As DNA, the CDR3 is TGTGCCAGCAGCTTAGCGGCGTTAAGACCTGGCAGGGGTGCAACTAATGAAAAACTGTTTTTT.

The CDR3 loop is CASSFGQVNSPLHF. CDR3 sequence (DNA): TGTGCCAGCAGCTTCGGACAGGTTAATTCACCCCTCCACTTT. This chain connects TRBV5-4 to TRBJ1-6; 7 bases align to TRBD1. The CDR3 has 14 residues. Germline V gene sequence: CDR1 SGHNT, CDR2 YYREEE (reference sequence). The J segment lost 6 bases and the V segment lost 2 bases, leaving 2 bases of the junction unmatched.

The J gene is TRBJ2-3, the V gene TRBV9; TRBD2 might be the D (6 bases). With 0 bases removed from V and 3 bases from J, the gap between germline ends came to 11 bases. Per the germline V gene, CDR1 is SGDLS and CDR2 is YYNGEE. This CDR3 has 15 residues. The CDR3 here is CASSVDLGGTDTQYF. CDR3 DNA sequence: TGTGCCAGCAGCGTAGACCTAGGAGGGACAGATACGCAGTATTTT.

This chain connects TRBV6-5 to TRBJ2-3, with 8 nucleotides matching TRBD1. Germline trimming cut 10 bases from V and 5 bases from J; bases unmatched to any gene: 8. CDR1 and CDR2 (germline): MNHEY, SVGAGI. This CDR3 comprises 13 residues. CDR3 nucleotides: TGTGCCACCAGGGGGCAGGGAGTAGATACGCAGTATTTT. This gives the protein CATRGQGVDTQYF.